Each of the 18 T cell receptor beta chains below was sequenced from the same sample in a study of blood T cell repertoires in COVID-19. TCRdb's copy holds only in-frame clones and misses some; the assay was immunoSEQ multiplex PCR. The table records 210,000 or so clones, about 90% of them present only once. The material sequenced was PBMCs or T cells enriched from blood (not recorded which). All receptors come from a woman aged 50 to 65 in a cohort exposed to, infected with or recovered from COVID-19 (not recorded which).

V is TRBV19 and J is TRBJ1-3; TRBD1 matches 7 bases. The V and J ends lost 5 bases and 4 bases, in that order; junction bases with no gene match: 11. Germline V gene sequence: CDR1 LNHDA, CDR2 SQIVND (reference sequence). The CDR3 is 16 residues long. CDR3 loop: CASSWGTVGSGNTIYF. The CDR3 DNA reads as TGTGCCAGTAGTTGGGGGACAGTGGGTTCCGGAAACACCATATATTTT.

V and J are TRBV18 and TRBJ2-3, with a weak D call TRBD1 (5 bases). The germline V gene encodes CDR1 KGHSH and CDR2 LQKENI. V lost 0 bases, J lost 5 bases, and 12 bases lay in between. The CDR3 has 15 amino acids. The CDR3 region is CASSPPAGYGDTQYF. The CDR3 bases are TGTGCCAGCTCACCACCAGCAGGGTACGGAGATACGCAGTATTTT.

The CDR3 protein is CASRKQGRPGYTF. In DNA form, the CDR3 reads TGTGCCAGCAGAAAACAGGGGAGACCGGGCTACACCTTC. The chain has TRBV12-3 or TRBV12-4 and TRBJ1-2, with TRBD1 identical over 7 bases. The junction had 9 bases not matched to a gene; V was cut back by 6 bases and J by 8 bases. This CDR3 is built from 13 residues.

This chain joins TRBV18 and TRBJ1-1; possible D gene TRBD1, 5 bases. This CDR3 comprises 15 residues. The V end lost 3 bases, the J end lost 5 bases, and 16 bases lay between the germline ends. The germline V gene has CDR1 KGHSH and CDR2 LQKENI. CDR3 protein: CASSPMTVEATEAFF. The CDR3 nucleotides are TGTGCCAGCTCACCCATGACAGTCGAGGCGACTGAAGCTTTCTTT.

Comments on this clone: The same CDR3 arises from other DNA sequences in this sample as well. The chain carries TRBV5-1 and TRBJ2-5; TRBD2 might be the D (6 bases). The CDR3 is 14 residues long. Trimming took off 0 bases at V and 5 bases at J, with 11 bases between the two ends. Germline CDR1 and CDR2: SGHRS and YFSETQ. The CDR3 nucleotides read TGCGCCAGCAGCTTGGTGGGGGGTCGGGAGACCCAGTACTTC. It encodes CASSLVGGRETQYF.

The CDR3 loop is CASRSGTANYGYTF. The DNA of the CDR3 is TGCGCCAGCAGATCCGGGACAGCTAACTATGGCTACACCTTC. This rearrangement joins TRBV5-1 to TRBJ1-2, with 7 bases that match TRBD1. This CDR3 has 14 residues. After removal of 5 bases from V and 0 bases from J, the junction contained 4 bases not matched to a gene. CDR1 and CDR2 (germline): SGHRS, YFSETQ.

The sample holds one count of this clone. The chain has TRBV19 and TRBJ2-3, with 13 bases that match TRBD2. The CDR3 is 21 residues long. Germline-derived CDR1 and CDR2 are LNHDA and SQIVND (reference sequence). J was trimmed by 2 bases and V by 1 base; bases with no gene match: 15. This CDR3 is CASSIGPWTSGGQPHTDTQYF. DNA of the CDR3: TGTGCCAGTAGTATAGGACCTTGGACTAGCGGGGGCCAACCACACACAGATACGCAGTATTTT.

The CDR3 sequence is CAISSDRDTDTQYF. The CDR3 DNA sequence: TGTGCCATCAGTTCGGACAGGGATACAGATACGCAGTATTTT. The chain has TRBV10-3 and TRBJ2-3, with 8 bases identical to TRBD1. Germline assignment: CDR1 ENHRY and CDR2 SYGVKD. V dropped 5 bases and J dropped 3; count of bases not matched to a gene: 4. The CDR3 loop spans 14 amino acids.

The chain employs TRBV2 and TRBJ1-4, with a weak D call TRBD1 (5 bases). The length of the CDR3 is 15 residues. With 0 bases removed from V and 11 bases from J, the gap between germline ends came to 16 bases. Germline V CDR1 and CDR2: SNHLY, FYNNEI. CDR3 DNA sequence: TGTGCCAGCAGTGAAGCGGGCAGGGCAGCTAGGAAACTGTTTTTT. Its translation: CASSEAGRAARKLFF. The full variable domain, completed using reference TRBV2 and TRBJ1-4, is EPEVTQTPSHQVTQMGQEVILRCVPISNHLYFYWYRQILGQKVEFLVSFYNNEISEKSEIFDDQFSVERPDGSNFTLKIRSTKLEDSAMYFCASSEAGRAARKLFFGSGTQLSVL.

With respect to this clone: Other nucleotide sequences in the sample specify the same CDR3. This chain uses TRBV30 with TRBJ1-5; D is perhaps TRBD1 (6 bases). This CDR3 has 13 amino acids. V lost 2 bases and J 2 bases, leaving 7 bases between the germline ends. Germline V gene data show CDR1 as GTSNPN and CDR2 as SVGIG (reference sequence). The CDR3 region has the DNA TGTGCCTGGAGTAGACAGGGCAATCAGCCCCAGCATTTT. This codes for CAWSRQGNQPQHF.

The chain couples TRBV19 to TRBJ1-5; D is possibly TRBD1 (6 bases). The CDR3 is 18 amino acids. Germline V gene data show CDR1 as LNHDA and CDR2 as SQIVND (reference sequence). Trimming cost V 3 bases and J 0 bases, with 18 bases left between them. This CDR3 is CASSIFPGALYSNQPQHF. The CDR3 DNA sequence: TGTGCCAGTAGTATTTTCCCAGGGGCCCTATATAGCAATCAGCCCCAGCATTTT.

The sample holds one count of this clone. The rearrangement joins TRBV27 to TRBJ2-1; D perhaps matches TRBD1 (6 bases). Trimming stripped 6 bases from V and 4 bases from J, with 10 bases between. The CDR3 extends over 13 amino acids. In germline, CDR1 is MNHEY, CDR2 SMNVEV (reference sequence). CDR3 loop: CASSLRGYNEQFF. As DNA, the CDR3 is TGTGCCAGCAGCCTAAGGGGGTACAATGAGCAGTTCTTC.

This clone occurred once. The DNA of the CDR3 is TGTGCCAGCTCACCTCTTAGAAATGAAAAACTGTTTTTT. Amino acids: CASSPLRNEKLFF. V and J are TRBV18 and TRBJ1-4; no firm D call. Germline loops: CDR1 KGHSH, CDR2 LQKENI. The V and J ends lost 3 bases and 5 bases respectively, with 7 bases between them. CDR3 length: 13 residues.

J is TRBJ1-2 and V is TRBV9; D may be TRBD1 (6 bases). This CDR3 spans 18 amino acids. The germline V gene encodes CDR1 SGDLS and CDR2 YYNGEE. V lost 3 bases and J lost 5, with 26 bases in between. CDR3 nucleotides: TGTGCCAGCAGCGGGCGTGCACTCACAGGGAACTTGAAGTATGGCTACACCTTC. Amino acids: CASSGRALTGNLKYGYTF. Complete variable domain (other parts from reference TRBV9 and TRBJ1-2): DSGVTQTPKHLITATGQRVTLRCSPRSGDLSVYWYQQSLDQGLQFLIQYYNGEERAKGNILERFSAQQFPDLHSELNLSSLELGDSALYFCASSGRALTGNLKYGYTFGSGTRLTVV.

This chain joins TRBV19 and TRBJ1-4, with 10 bases identical to TRBD1. The CDR3 covers 15 residues. The junction had 5 bases not matched to a gene; V was cut back by 5 bases and J by 5 bases. CDR1 LNHDA and CDR2 SQIVND come from the germline V gene (reference sequence). CDR3 sequence reads: CASSVGQGLNEKLFF. In DNA form, the CDR3 reads TGTGCCAGTAGTGTGGGACAGGGGCTCAATGAAAAACTGTTTTTT.

The chain links TRBV30 to TRBJ1-6; D is undetermined. Germline CDR1 GTSNPN, CDR2 SVGIG (reference sequence). This CDR3 is built from 17 residues. V was trimmed by 2 bases and J by 8 bases, leaving 22 bases between them. The CDR3 DNA reads TGTGCCTGGAGTTTGGGAGTTGTGGGTTGGGTTGATTCACCCCTCCACTTT. Residues: CAWSLGVVGWVDSPLHF.

The genes are TRBV29-1 and TRBJ2-1, with 15 nucleotides matching TRBD2. The CDR3 length is 14 residues. Germline loops: CDR1 SQVTM, CDR2 ANQGSEA. With V trimmed by 7 bases and J by 7 bases, 5 bases remained unmatched. The CDR3, as DNA: TGCAGCGGTGGACTAGCGGGGGGGGTAAATGAGCAGTTCTTC. It encodes CSGGLAGGVNEQFF.

The rearrangement joins TRBV12-3 or TRBV12-4 to TRBJ2-2; no reliable D call. Trimming took 8 bases from V and 5 from J, leaving 9 bases between them. This CDR3 has 12 residues. Here the CDR3 reads CASRLRTGELFF. The CDR3 coding sequence is TGTGCCAGCCGGTTAAGAACCGGGGAGCTGTTTTTT.